This paragraph reports one TCR beta chain. Its specificity is not known. In germline, CDR1 is MDHEN, CDR2 SYDVKM. Trimming removed 1 base at V and 11 bases at J, with 12 bases between. The CDR3 totals 13 residues. The record originates from a study of cytomegalovirus exposure and HLA in healthy donors. Overall study results and limits: Prior analysis indicated that the majority of TCR beta V segments exhibited productivity approximately 87% or approximately 30% of the time.

PCR primers comprised 60 Vbeta and 13 Jbeta primers. Profiled with immunoSEQ multiplex PCR; TCRdb holds only in-frame clones, not every one. The sample comprises some 110,000 clones, roughly 69% of which are singletons, and over 2% rests with the top ten. The V gene is TRBV28, the J gene TRBJ2-1; no clear D gene. Sequencing was done on a sample of PBMCs. This TCR was recovered from a woman aged 30 to 39 in good health and CMV-seronegative. CDR3: CASSLSRKPKQFF. DNA of the CDR3: TGTGCCAGCAGTTTATCCAGGAAACCCAAGCAGTTCTTC.